The sequence of this T cell receptor (beta chain) was determined in a study of blood T cell repertoires in COVID-19. The wider study: Acute and convalescent COVID-19 samples came from the United States, Italy and Spain.

The ends were cut back, 0 bases at V and 2 bases at J, with 17 bases in the middle. Germline assignment: CDR1 LGHNA and CDR2 YNFKEQ. The CDR3 contains 18 residues. Profiling relied on immunoSEQ multiplex PCR, and the TCRdb table lists in-frame clones only, not all of them. The data show 120,000 or so clones, around 85% seen once. The specimen was peripheral blood. The source of this sequence is a man aged 45-65 years with acute or convalescent COVID-19. V gene TRBV4-2 combines with J gene TRBJ1-5; D unclear. Written as DNA, the CDR3 is TGTGCCAGCAGCCAAGAAATATTACATATGGAGGGCAATCAGCCCCAGCATTTT. The encoded protein is CASSQEILHMEGNQPQHF.